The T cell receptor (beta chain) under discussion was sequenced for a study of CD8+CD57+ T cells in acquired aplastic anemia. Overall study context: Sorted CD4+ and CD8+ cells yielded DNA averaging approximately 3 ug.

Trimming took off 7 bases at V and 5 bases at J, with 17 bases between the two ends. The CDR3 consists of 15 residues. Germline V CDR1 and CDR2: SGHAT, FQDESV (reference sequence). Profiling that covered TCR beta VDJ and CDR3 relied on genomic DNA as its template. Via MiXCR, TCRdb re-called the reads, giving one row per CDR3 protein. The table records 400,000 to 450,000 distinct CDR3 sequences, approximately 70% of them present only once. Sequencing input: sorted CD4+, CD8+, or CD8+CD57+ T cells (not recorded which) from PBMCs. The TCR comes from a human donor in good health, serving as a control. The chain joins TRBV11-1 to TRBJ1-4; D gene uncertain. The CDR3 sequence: CASTARREGNEKLFF. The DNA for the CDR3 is TGTGCCAGCACGGCTAGGCGGGAGGGAAATGAAAAACTGTTTTTT.